These T cell receptor beta chains were read from a single sample in a study of blood T cell repertoires in COVID-19. TCRdb's table, derived via immunoSEQ multiplex PCR, lists solely in-frame clones and lacks some. The table records around 260,000 clones, roughly 86% of them present only once. The sequenced material came from peripheral blood. The receptor source for this set is a human donor in a cohort sampled during active COVID-19. Both conserved end residues are part of each CDR3. Fields, in order: clone size, V gene, D gene, J gene, CDR3 protein, CDR3 DNA. D genes are given only for firm matches. Part of the rows lack a size; the others show once, few, many or a class for expanded clones.

clone size: few; V gene: TRBV13; D gene: NA; J gene: TRBJ1-2; CDR3 protein: CASSEGGGYTF; CDR3 DNA: TGTGCCAGCAGCGAAGGGGGAGGCTACACCTTC
clone size: NA; V gene: TRBV13; D gene: TRBD2; J gene: TRBJ2-7; CDR3 protein: CASSATASGGKSSYEQYF; CDR3 DNA: TGTGCCAGCAGCGCGACAGCTAGCGGGGGTAAATCCTCCTACGAGCAGTACTTC
clone size: few; V gene: TRBV12-5; D gene: TRBD1; J gene: TRBJ2-1; CDR3 protein: CASGLTGAYNEQFF; CDR3 DNA: TGTGCTAGTGGTTTGACAGGGGCCTACAATGAGCAGTTCTTC
clone size: few; V gene: TRBV4-2; D gene: NA; J gene: TRBJ1-2; CDR3 protein: CASSQATGYYGYTF; CDR3 DNA: TGTGCCAGCAGCCAAGCTACAGGGTACTATGGCTACACCTTC
clone size: NA; V gene: TRBV9; D gene: NA; J gene: TRBJ2-1; CDR3 protein: CASSVKADYYNEQFF; CDR3 DNA: TGTGCCAGCAGCGTAAAGGCGGACTACTACAATGAGCAGTTCTTC
clone size: NA; V gene: TRBV7-9; D gene: NA; J gene: TRBJ1-1; CDR3 protein: CASSPRSGRPNTEAFF; CDR3 DNA: TGTGCCAGCAGCCCAAGATCAGGCAGACCAAACACTGAAGCTTTCTTT
clone size: NA; V gene: TRBV18; D gene: TRBD1; J gene: TRBJ1-2; CDR3 protein: CASSPDRDYGYTF; CDR3 DNA: TGTGCCAGCTCACCCGACAGGGACTATGGCTACACCTTC
clone size: NA; V gene: TRBV2; D gene: NA; J gene: TRBJ2-7; CDR3 protein: CASTRFAYEQYF; CDR3 DNA: TGTGCCAGCACCAGGTTCGCCTACGAGCAGTACTTC
clone size: NA; V gene: TRBV7-2; D gene: TRBD2; J gene: TRBJ2-7; CDR3 protein: CASSLAPSGGYEQYF; CDR3 DNA: TGTGCCAGCAGCTTAGCCCCTAGCGGGGGCTACGAGCAGTACTTC
clone size: NA; V gene: TRBV4-3; D gene: NA; J gene: TRBJ2-3; CDR3 protein: CASSQENYFTDTQYF; CDR3 DNA: TGCGCCAGCAGCCAAGAGAACTATTTCACAGATACGCAGTATTTT
clone size: NA; V gene: TRBV15; D gene: TRBD2; J gene: TRBJ2-2; CDR3 protein: CATSKTGTSATGELFF; CDR3 DNA: TGTGCCACCAGCAAAACCGGGACTAGTGCGACCGGGGAGCTGTTTTTT
clone size: NA; V gene: TRBV9; D gene: TRBD2; J gene: TRBJ2-2; CDR3 protein: CASSATSRGVQYGELFF; CDR3 DNA: TGTGCCAGCAGCGCCACCTCGCGGGGGGTTCAATATGGGGAGCTGTTTTTT
clone size: NA; V gene: TRBV7-9; D gene: TRBD1; J gene: TRBJ2-7; CDR3 protein: CASSSEGAGAYEQYF; CDR3 DNA: TGTGCCAGCAGCTCAGAGGGGGCCGGGGCCTACGAGCAGTACTTC
clone size: few; V gene: TRBV5-5; D gene: NA; J gene: TRBJ1-2; CDR3 protein: CASSSDILGYTF; CDR3 DNA: TGTGCCAGCAGCTCGGACATCTTGGGCTACACCTTC
clone size: NA; V gene: TRBV19; D gene: NA; J gene: TRBJ2-7; CDR3 protein: CASSTAWAATPYEQYF; CDR3 DNA: TGTGCCAGTAGTACAGCTTGGGCCGCAACCCCCTACGAGCAGTACTTC